Listed here are 21 T cell receptor beta chains from one sample, sequenced in a study of blood T cell repertoires in COVID-19. Profiled with immunoSEQ multiplex PCR; TCRdb holds only in-frame clones, not every one. The sample has over 200,000 clones; approximately 80% are singletons. The sequenced sample was peripheral blood. The receptors were sampled from a man aged 35 to 55 with acute or convalescent COVID-19.

This chain joins TRBV5-5 and TRBJ1-5, with D tentatively TRBD1 (5 bases). Deletions cut 4 bases from V and 11 bases from J, with 22 bases between. Germline V CDR1 and CDR2: SGHKS, YYEKEE (reference sequence). This CDR3 is built from 15 residues. The CDR3: CASSQSGDPLRAQHF. As DNA, the CDR3 is TGTGCCAGCAGCCAGAGTGGAGACCCCCTCAGGGCCCAGCATTTT.

The gene calls are TRBV7-9 and TRBJ2-2; D might be TRBD2 (6 bases). Looked up from germline, CDR1 is SEHNR and CDR2 is FQNEAQ (reference sequence). The V end lost 1 base, the J end lost 1 base, and 16 bases lay between the germline ends. This CDR3 comprises 18 residues. DNA for the CDR3: TGTGCCAGCAGCTTAGAGAGTTGGCGGGGTGTGAACACCGGGGAGCTGTTTTTT. Amino acid sequence: CASSLESWRGVNTGELFF. Supplemented by reference TRBV7-9 and TRBJ2-2, the full variable domain reads DTGVSQNPRHKITKRGQNVTFRCDPISEHNRLYWYRQTLGQGPEFLTYFQNEAQLEKSRLLSDRFSAERPKGSFSTLEIQRTEQGDSAMYLCASSLESWRGVNTGELFFGEGSRLTVL.

The chain uses TRBV4-3 and TRBJ2-7; 8 bases agree with TRBD1. V gave up 1 base and J gave up 4 bases; unmatched junction bases: 6. This CDR3 contains 15 residues. Germline V CDR1 and CDR2: LGHNA, YSLEER. The CDR3 DNA reads as TGCGCCAGCAGCCAAGGACAGGGGCCCCGGTACGAGCAGTACTTC. This sequence encodes CASSQGQGPRYEQYF.

This clone was recorded only once. V and J are TRBV6-5 and TRBJ1-1; 9 positions agree with TRBD1. CDR1 and CDR2 from the germline V gene are MNHEY and SVGAGI. This CDR3 comprises 15 residues. With V trimmed by 5 bases and J by 3 bases, 7 bases remained unmatched. CDR3 nucleotide sequence: TGTGCCAGCAGTCACGACAGGGGGTCGGACACTGAAGCTTTCTTT. Translated: CASSHDRGSDTEAFF.

V gene TRBV7-9 combines with J gene TRBJ1-2, with D tentatively TRBD1 (5 bases). Germline CDR1 is SEHNR and CDR2 is FQNEAQ (reference sequence). Trimming removed 0 bases from V and 7 bases from J, with 12 bases in between. CDR3 length: 14 amino acids. Here the CDR3 DNA reads TGTGCCAGCAGCTTAGCGAAGGGGCCGGCTGGCTACACCTTC. It codes for CASSLAKGPAGYTF.

This chain connects TRBV20-1 to TRBJ1-5; a possible D gene is TRBD1 (6 bases). This CDR3 spans 14 amino acids. Germline V gene lookup returns CDR1 DFQATT and CDR2 SNEGSKA (reference sequence). V was shortened by 3 bases and J by 3 bases, with 12 bases between the two germline ends. The CDR3 is CSASGGRINQPQHF. The CDR3 coding sequence is TGCAGTGCTAGTGGGGGGCGAATCAATCAGCCCCAGCATTTT.

V is TRBV6-1 and J is TRBJ1-5; 7 bases map to TRBD1. With V trimmed by 3 bases and J by 3 bases, 2 bases remained unmatched. There are 14 residues in the CDR3. CDR1 MNHNS and CDR2 SASEGT come from the germline V gene. The CDR3 loop is CASSEGQYNQPQHF. CDR3 nucleotide sequence: TGTGCCAGCAGTGAGGGACAGTACAATCAGCCCCAGCATTTT.

The chain joins TRBV27 to TRBJ2-1; TRBD2 matches at 16 bases. The germline gives CDR1 MNHEY, CDR2 SMNVEV (reference sequence). This CDR3 has 17 residues. After removal of 2 bases from V and 4 bases from J, the junction contained 2 bases not matched to a gene. CDR3 loop: CASSLVGLAGGYNEQFF. CDR3 nucleotides: TGTGCCAGCAGTTTAGTGGGACTAGCGGGAGGGTACAATGAGCAGTTCTTC.

In the case of this clone: This sample includes further DNA sequences coding for the same CDR3. V and J are TRBV3-1 (or the pseudogene TRBV3-2) and TRBJ2-5; perhaps TRBD2 as D (5 bases). The germline CDR1 and CDR2 sequences are LGHDT and YNNKEL (reference sequence). CDR3 size: 12 residues. V was shortened by 4 bases and J by 4 bases, with 7 bases between the two germline ends. The CDR3 region is CASSPTRETQYF. CDR3 nucleotides: TGTGCCAGCAGCCCTACTAGAGAGACCCAGTACTTC.

The chain carries TRBV10-1 and TRBJ2-7, with TRBD2 matching over 9 bases. V lost 4 bases, J lost 6 bases, and 7 bases stayed unmatched. This CDR3 region has 14 residues. The germline V gene has CDR1 WNHNN and CDR2 SYGVQD (reference sequence). CDR3 in amino acids: CASSGAGGTSEQYF. For the CDR3, the DNA is TGCGCCAGCAGTGGGGCGGGAGGGACATCCGAGCAGTACTTC.

The chain recombines TRBV10-3 with TRBJ1-1; D unclear. This CDR3 is built from 16 residues. V lost 0 bases to trimming and J lost 3 bases, with 14 bases between them. Per the germline V gene, CDR1 is ENHRY and CDR2 is SYGVKD. This CDR3 reads CAISESGVEEDTEAFF. The CDR3 DNA is TGTGCCATCAGTGAGTCGGGAGTGGAGGAAGACACTGAAGCTTTCTTT.

The J gene is TRBJ2-1, the V gene TRBV7-9; possibly TRBD2 for D (6 bases). The CDR3 contains 16 residues. Trimming took off 5 bases at V and 7 bases at J, with 21 bases between the two ends. The germline gives CDR1 SEHNR, CDR2 FQNEAQ (reference sequence). In nucleotides, the CDR3 is TGTGCCAGCAGCGCCTCGGGACGCACCGCGGGGAATGAGCAGTTCTTC. Translating it yields CASSASGRTAGNEQFF.

This chain uses TRBV19 with TRBJ1-5, with TRBD1 as a possible D gene (5 bases). The CDR3 is 14 amino acids. The germline gives CDR1 LNHDA, CDR2 SQIVND (reference sequence). V was clipped by 10 bases and J by 4 bases, with 17 bases between them. The CDR3 loop reads CATTQRGRNQPQHF. The CDR3 DNA follows: TGTGCCACCACACAGCGGGGCCGTAATCAGCCCCAGCATTTT.

The rearrangement joins TRBV11-2 to TRBJ2-3; 10 nucleotides align to TRBD2. V lost 1 base to trimming and J lost 6 bases; unmatched junction nucleotides: 7. Per germline, CDR1 SGHAT and CDR2 FQNNGV. The CDR3 is 16 residues long. The CDR3: CASSLAYQREGDTQYF. The CDR3 DNA reads TGTGCCAGCAGCTTAGCTTATCAGCGGGAGGGGGATACGCAGTATTTT.

The gene calls are TRBV15 and TRBJ1-4; a possible D gene is TRBD1 (5 bases). The CDR3 spans 14 residues. V was trimmed by 11 bases and J by 7 bases, leaving 20 bases between them. Per the germline V gene, CDR1 is LNHNV and CDR2 is YYDKDF (reference sequence). The CDR3 bases are TGTGCCGCCTCCATTGGGGCGACCTTTGAAAAACTGTTTTTT. It encodes CAASIGATFEKLFF.

This chain connects TRBV7-2 to TRBJ2-5, with 9 positions matching TRBD1. Germline V CDR1 and CDR2: SGHTA, FQGNSA. The CDR3 extends over 15 amino acids. Trimming took 5 bases from V and 4 from J; bases not matched to a gene: 8. DNA of the CDR3: TGTGCCAGCAGCCCGACAGGGGGGGTCGGAGAGACCCAGTACTTC. The encoded protein is CASSPTGGVGETQYF.

V is TRBV24-1 and J is TRBJ1-2; TRBD1 matches 8 bases. CDR3 length equals 16 residues. The ends lost 5 bases at V and 3 bases at J; junction bases unmatched: 10. The germline V gene encodes CDR1 KGHDR and CDR2 SFDVKD. CDR3 nucleotides: TGTGCCACCAGTGGGTTTCACGAGACAGGGGACTATGGCTACACCTTC. Protein: CATSGFHETGDYGYTF.

As concerns this clone: This same CDR3 is encoded by further DNA sequences in the sample. This chain joins TRBV3-1 (or the pseudogene TRBV3-2) and TRBJ2-2, with no clear D. V shed 8 bases and J shed 2 bases, with 3 bases lying between them. Germline CDR1 LGHDT, CDR2 YNNKEL (reference sequence). The CDR3 has 11 amino acids. The CDR3 coding sequence is TGTGCCAGCCAAAACACCGGGGAGCTGTTTTTT. Its protein is CASQNTGELFF.

The genes are TRBV7-9 and TRBJ2-1, with 7 bases identical to TRBD1. This CDR3 has 14 amino acids. V was clipped by 5 bases and J by 7 bases; unmatched bases: 8. CDR1 is SEHNR and CDR2 is FQNEAQ in the germline V gene (reference sequence). The DNA for the CDR3 is TGTGCCAGCAGCCTTGGGACAGTCAATAATGAGCAGTTCTTC. It translates to CASSLGTVNNEQFF.

The chain is built from TRBV4-2 and TRBJ2-5; 7 positions agree with TRBD1. CDR3 length: 15 residues. Per the germline V gene, CDR1 is LGHNA and CDR2 is YNFKEQ. V trimming: 1 base; J trimming: 2 bases; junction bases outside the gene matches: 4. CDR3 DNA sequence: TGTGCCAGCAGCCAAGTTCTCAGGGGGCAAGAGACCCAGTACTTC. Encoded protein: CASSQVLRGQETQYF.

This chain joins TRBV7-2 and TRBJ2-3; D is perhaps TRBD2 (5 bases). Trimming cost V 5 bases and J 7 bases, with 10 bases left between them. Germline CDR1 is SGHTA and CDR2 is FQGNSA. The CDR3 runs 12 residues. CDR3 coding DNA: TGTGCCAGCAGCCTTAGCGTTCATACGCAGTATTTT. Its protein product is CASSLSVHTQYF.